One and the same sample provided the 30 T cell receptor beta chains below, sequenced in a study of T cell responses to AZD1222 COVID-19 vaccine. Some clones are missing from TCRdb's copy, which holds only in-frame ones; the method was immunoSEQ multiplex PCR. The data show some 200,000 clones, around 94% seen once. The material was peripheral blood, obtained 28 days after the second dose of the MenACWY control vaccine. The receptors derive from an adult who received the MenACWY meningococcal vaccine as a control.

The V and J genes are TRBV19 and TRBJ2-7; tentatively, D is TRBD2 (6 bases). Trimming removed 2 bases from V and 4 bases from J, with 15 bases in between. Germline V CDR1 and CDR2: LNHDA, SQIVND (reference sequence). This CDR3 is built from 15 residues. The chain's CDR3 is CASSIRASANYEQYF. The CDR3 nucleotides are TGTGCCAGTAGTATAAGGGCTAGCGCGAATTACGAGCAGTACTTC.

The genes are TRBV27 and TRBJ2-1; TRBD2 agrees at 16 bases. The trim removed 1 base at V and 8 bases at J, leaving 2 bases unmatched. This CDR3 contains 16 residues. Germline-derived CDR1 and CDR2 are MNHEY and SMNVEV (reference sequence). CDR3 amino acids: CASSLLGLAGGHEQFF. The CDR3 coding sequence is TGTGCCAGCAGTTTATTGGGACTAGCGGGAGGGCATGAGCAGTTCTTC.

J is TRBJ2-5 and V is TRBV7-9; 13 bases agree with TRBD2. V lost 5 bases, J lost 5 bases, and 8 bases stayed unmatched. Germline V gene sequence: CDR1 SEHNR, CDR2 FQNEAQ (reference sequence). This CDR3 is built from 16 residues. CDR3 residues: CASSPGLAGPWETQYF. The CDR3 DNA reads TGTGCCAGCAGCCCGGGACTAGCGGGACCCTGGGAGACCCAGTACTTC.

V is TRBV13 and J is TRBJ2-5; D is perhaps TRBD1 (5 bases). This CDR3 has 15 residues. V was clipped by 4 bases and J by 3 bases, with 15 bases between them. Germline V gene lookup returns CDR1 PRHDT and CDR2 FYEKMQ (reference sequence). Here the CDR3 reads CASSWTRQTKETQYF. CDR3 DNA sequence: TGTGCCAGCAGCTGGACGAGACAGACCAAAGAGACCCAGTACTTC. The entire variable domain, with the rest obtained from reference TRBV13 and TRBJ2-5, is as follows: AAGVIQSPRHLIKEKRETATLKCYPIPRHDTVYWYQQGPGQDPQFLISFYEKMQSDKGSIPDRFSAQQFSDYHSELNMSSLELGDSALYFCASSWTRQTKETQYFGPGTRLLVL.

This chain connects TRBV27 to TRBJ2-6, with 11 bases identical to TRBD1. J was trimmed by 0 bases and V by 7 bases; bases with no gene match: 8. Germline V gene sequence: CDR1 MNHEY, CDR2 SMNVEV (reference sequence). This CDR3 is built from 18 residues. CDR3 sequence: CASNPGGTGGSGANVLTF. The CDR3 bases are TGTGCCAGCAATCCCGGGGGGACAGGGGGCTCTGGGGCCAACGTCCTGACTTTC.

The chain carries TRBV4-1 and TRBJ1-2; D is ambiguous. The CDR3 is made up of 14 amino acids. Germline V gives CDR1 MGHRA, CDR2 YSYEKL. The ends were cut back, 4 bases at V and 2 bases at J, with 11 bases in the middle. CDR3 residues: CASSRVGGNYGYTF. The CDR3 nucleotides read TGCGCCAGCAGCCGCGTCGGAGGAAACTATGGCTACACCTTC.

This rearrangement joins TRBV28 to TRBJ2-3, with unresolved D. CDR1 MDHEN and CDR2 SYDVKM come from the germline V gene. Trimming shortened V by 6 bases and J by 4 bases, and 8 bases separated the two germline ends. CDR3 length: 12 amino acids. CDR3 bases: TGTGCCAGCAGCCTAAAGCCAGATACGCAGTATTTT. Encoded protein: CASSLKPDTQYF. Drawing the rest from reference TRBV28 and TRBJ2-3, the complete variable domain is DVKVTQSSRYLVKRTGEKVFLECVQDMDHENMFWYRQDPGLGLRLIYFSYDVKMKEKGDIPEGYSVSREKKERFSLILESASTNQTSMYLCASSLKPDTQYFGPGTRLTVL.

The chain employs TRBV27 and TRBJ1-5, with TRBD1 identical over 7 bases. Losses at the gene ends were 0 bases for V and 6 bases for J; bases not matched to a gene: 5. CDR3 length: 15 residues. Germline CDR1 reads MNHEY; CDR2 reads SMNVEV (reference sequence). This chain's CDR3 is CASSLSGGGGQPQHF. DNA of the CDR3: TGTGCCAGCAGTTTATCTGGAGGGGGCGGTCAGCCCCAGCATTTT.

This chain links TRBV9 with TRBJ2-5; tentatively, D is TRBD1 (7 bases). The V and J ends lost 2 bases and 4 bases respectively, with 9 bases between them. There are 13 residues in the CDR3. Germline CDR1 reads SGDLS; CDR2 reads YYNGEE. In DNA, the CDR3 is TGTGCCAGCAGCGTCCAGGGGGGAGAGACCCAGTACTTC. Protein product: CASSVQGGETQYF.

The genes are TRBV10-3 and TRBJ1-2; D gene ambiguous. CDR1 and CDR2 (germline): ENHRY, SYGVKD. V dropped 0 bases and J dropped 3 bases, with 11 bases sitting between them. The CDR3 covers 15 residues. The CDR3: CAISESMVLDYGYTF. As DNA, the CDR3 is TGTGCCATCAGTGAGTCGATGGTCCTCGACTATGGCTACACCTTC.

This rearrangement joins TRBV9 to TRBJ1-3; 10 bases align to TRBD1. Germline assignment: CDR1 SGDLS and CDR2 YYNGEE. V lost 4 bases to trimming and J lost 8 bases; unmatched junction nucleotides: 6. This CDR3 spans 14 amino acids. The DNA for the CDR3 is TGTGCCAGCAGCCCGCGGGACAGGGGCGACACCATATATTTT. It codes for CASSPRDRGDTIYF.

Here the CDR3 DNA reads TGTGCCACCAGCAGAGCACTTGGGAATGAGCAGTTCTTC. Translated, it gives CATSRALGNEQFF. This rearrangement joins TRBV15 to TRBJ2-1; D not resolved. Germline assignment: CDR1 LNHNV and CDR2 YYDKDF (reference sequence). The ends were cut back, 1 base at V and 7 bases at J, with 8 bases in the middle. CDR3 size: 13 residues.

The rearrangement uses TRBV12-3 or TRBV12-4 and TRBJ2-5; the D gene is possibly TRBD1 (5 bases). The CDR3 covers 13 residues. Trimming took off 6 bases at V and 4 bases at J, with 12 bases between the two ends. This CDR3 is CASRKGVGETQYF. CDR3 bases: TGTGCCAGCAGGAAAGGGGTGGGAGAGACCCAGTACTTC.

The chain links TRBV10-3 to TRBJ2-1, with D possibly TRBD2 on 6 matching bases. Trimming removed 8 bases at V and 8 bases at J, with 13 bases between. CDR3 length equals 12 residues. The germline V gene encodes CDR1 ENHRY and CDR2 SYGVKD. The CDR3 loop reads CAIGGLGDEQFF. The CDR3 DNA is TGTGCCATCGGGGGGTTAGGGGATGAGCAGTTCTTC.

The chain employs TRBV29-1 and TRBJ1-1; possible D gene TRBD1, 5 bases. The V gene lost 7 bases and the J gene lost 4 bases, with 22 bases spanning the gap. Germline V CDR1 and CDR2: SQVTM, ANQGSEA. This CDR3 comprises 15 residues. CDR3 DNA sequence: TGCAGCGCTAGACCCTTCGATGGGGCTAGCACTGAAGCTTTCTTT. Protein sequence: CSARPFDGASTEAFF.

V gene TRBV24-1 combines with J gene TRBJ2-5; TRBD2 matches 9 bases. The ends lost 9 bases at V and 3 bases at J; junction bases unmatched: 4. This CDR3 spans 13 amino acids. CDR1 KGHDR and CDR2 SFDVKD come from the germline V gene. Here the CDR3 reads CATGGGGEETQYF. The CDR3, as DNA: TGTGCCACCGGCGGGGGGGGCGAAGAGACCCAGTACTTC.

The gene calls are TRBV28 and TRBJ1-5; possible D gene TRBD1, 5 bases. The CDR3 length is 13 residues. V was pared by 7 bases and J by 6 bases, with 13 bases between. CDR1 is MDHEN and CDR2 is SYDVKM in the germline V gene. The CDR3 reads CASTNRILQPQHF. The CDR3 region has the DNA TGTGCCAGCACCAACAGGATACTTCAGCCCCAGCATTTT.

The V call is TRBV7-2, the J call TRBJ2-7; 12 nucleotides agree with TRBD2. The CDR3 sequence is 19 residues long. Trimming took 3 bases from V and 5 from J; bases not matched to a gene: 17. Germline values: CDR1 SGHTA, CDR2 FQGNSA. In nucleotides, the CDR3 is TGTGCCAGCAGCTTGAATCCGACTAGCGGGAGAGTTCGGGACCACGAGCAGTACTTC. Its translation: CASSLNPTSGRVRDHEQYF.

For the CDR3, the DNA is TGTGCCAGCAGCAGGGGGGCCGGGGAGCTGTTTTTT. This codes for CASSRGAGELFF. The V and J genes are TRBV5-4 and TRBJ2-2; D is tentatively TRBD1 or TRBD2 (6 bases each). Deletions cut 4 bases from V and 6 bases from J, with 7 bases between. This CDR3 is 12 amino acids long. The V gene's germline CDR1 is SGHNT and CDR2 YYREEE (reference sequence).

The rearrangement joins TRBV5-5 to TRBJ1-5; no firm D call. V was shortened by 0 bases and J by 1 base, with 8 bases between the two germline ends. The CDR3 totals 15 residues. Germline CDR1 reads SGHKS; CDR2 reads YYEKEE (reference sequence). This CDR3 is CASSLGGFSNQPQHF. The CDR3 bases are TGTGCCAGCAGCTTGGGAGGGTTCAGCAATCAGCCCCAGCATTTT.

The chain couples TRBV19 to TRBJ2-7, with 10 positions matching TRBD2. CDR3 size: 15 residues. Trimming took 5 bases from V and 5 from J; bases not matched to a gene: 9. Germline values: CDR1 LNHDA, CDR2 SQIVND (reference sequence). DNA for the CDR3: TGTGCCAGTAGTTTCCTAGCGGGAGAGGGCCACGAGCAGTACTTC. As protein: CASSFLAGEGHEQYF.

The chain joins TRBV5-1 to TRBJ2-2, with D perhaps matching TRBD2 (6 bases). Germline V gene data show CDR1 as SGHRS and CDR2 as YFSETQ. The CDR3 totals 15 residues. V was shortened by 1 base and J by 2 bases, with 9 bases between the two germline ends. CDR3 in amino acids: CASSLREVNTGELFF. The CDR3 region has the DNA TGCGCCAGCAGCTTGAGGGAGGTAAACACCGGGGAGCTGTTTTTT.

The gene calls are TRBV7-6 and TRBJ2-5; 9 positions agree with TRBD2. The CDR3 extends over 16 amino acids. Trimming at V came to 1 base and at J to 3 bases, leaving 6 bases not matched to a gene. Germline V gives CDR1 SGHVS, CDR2 FNYEAQ. CDR3 nucleotide sequence: TGTGCCAGCAGCTTAGGGCGACTAGCGGAGAAAGAGACCCAGTACTTC. Amino acid sequence: CASSLGRLAEKETQYF.

The chain is built from TRBV11-2 and TRBJ1-1, with D perhaps TRBD1 (5 bases). V was shortened by 8 bases and J by 8 bases, with 18 bases between the two germline ends. Germline V gives CDR1 SGHAT, CDR2 FQNNGV. The CDR3 contains 13 residues. The CDR3 nucleotides read TGTGCCAGCTTTCAAGGGGTCCAGGGAGAAGCTTTCTTT. Amino acids: CASFQGVQGEAFF.

The chain couples TRBV11-2 to TRBJ1-1, with a tentative D call TRBD1 (5 bases). CDR3 size: 14 residues. The germline CDR1 and CDR2 sequences are SGHAT and FQNNGV. Trimming took off 5 bases at V and 5 bases at J, with 15 bases between the two ends. CDR3 sequence: CASSPWGGGTEAFF. The DNA for the CDR3 is TGTGCCAGCAGCCCGTGGGGGGGAGGGACTGAAGCTTTCTTT.

This clone has only one observation. The V and J genes are TRBV7-2 and TRBJ1-6, with D tentatively TRBD1 (5 bases). This CDR3 has 13 amino acids. From germline, CDR1 is SGHTA and CDR2 FQGNSA. The V gene lost 3 bases and the J gene lost 10 bases, with 10 bases spanning the gap. The CDR3 region has the DNA TGTGCCAGCAGCTTTCAGGGAGGGTCACCCCTCCACTTT. Its protein product is CASSFQGGSPLHF.

V usage is TRBV3-1 (or the pseudogene TRBV3-2) and J usage is TRBJ1-2, with 9 bases fitting TRBD1. The CDR3 length is 14 residues. Unmatched junction bases numbered 4, after V lost 1 base and J lost 7 bases. The V gene's germline CDR1 is LGHDT and CDR2 YNNKEL (reference sequence). The CDR3 loop is CASSQGTGVSGYTF. For the CDR3, the DNA is TGTGCCAGCAGCCAAGGGACAGGGGTTAGTGGCTACACCTTC.

The genes are TRBV28 and TRBJ2-5, with TRBD1 matching 9 bases. The CDR3 covers 14 residues. With 8 bases clipped from V and 4 bases from J, the junction kept 8 bases outside the gene matches. Germline V gene data show CDR1 as MDHEN and CDR2 as SYDVKM. The CDR3 sequence: CASWETGGRETQYF. CDR3 DNA sequence: TGTGCCAGCTGGGAGACAGGGGGGAGAGAGACCCAGTACTTC.

The chain is built from TRBV14 and TRBJ2-3; TRBD2 aligns across 7 bases. The CDR3 runs to 13 residues. Germline CDR1 is SGHDN and CDR2 is FVKESK. Trimming took 4 bases from V and 3 from J; bases not matched to a gene: 1. The DNA of the CDR3 is TGTGCCAGCAGCCCCGGGGGGACAGATACGCAGTATTTT. Protein sequence: CASSPGGTDTQYF. Supplemented by reference TRBV14 and TRBJ2-3, the full variable domain reads EAGVTQFPSHSVIEKGQTVTLRCDPISGHDNLYWYRRVMGKEIKFLLHFVKESKQDESGMPNNRFLAERTGGTYSTLKVQPAELEDSGVYFCASSPGGTDTQYFGPGTRLTVL.

The J gene is TRBJ2-1, the V gene TRBV9; D perhaps matches TRBD2 (5 bases). The germline V and J ends were trimmed by 0 bases and 4 bases, with 11 bases remaining between them. From germline, CDR1 is SGDLS and CDR2 YYNGEE. The CDR3 runs 15 residues. The CDR3: CASSVDGEFYNEQFF. CDR3 DNA sequence: TGTGCCAGCAGCGTAGACGGGGAGTTTTACAATGAGCAGTTCTTC.